The rows below give T cell receptor beta chains drawn from one sample of a study of siplizumab effects on memory and regulatory T cells. Sequencing was performed with immunoSEQ multiplex PCR; in TCRdb, only in-frame clones are kept and a portion is missing. The table includes about 91,000 clones, roughly 93% detected once. Sample: CD8+ T cells sorted from blood. The source is a human donor in good health. CDR3s include the opening cysteine and the closing phenylalanine or tryptophan. A D gene is named only where the DNA matches it firmly. Only some rows state a clone size, as once, few, many or a class for expanded clones.

d_call: NA
clone_size: NA
j_call: TRBJ2-1
v_call: TRBV4-1
cdr3_nt: TGCGCCAGCAGCCAAGCAGGACCTTCCTACAATGAGCAGTTCTTC
cdr3_aa: CASSQAGPSYNEQFF

d_call: TRBD2
clone_size: NA
j_call: TRBJ2-7
v_call: TRBV7-2
cdr3_nt: TGTGCCAGCAGCTTAGTCGGGGGGGGTTTCGACCACGAGCAGTACTTC
cdr3_aa: CASSLVGGGFDHEQYF

d_call: TRBD2
clone_size: NA
j_call: TRBJ2-3
v_call: TRBV30
cdr3_nt: TGTGCCTGGGAGACTAGCGGGGGGGCGGATACGCAGTATTTT
cdr3_aa: CAWETSGGADTQYF

d_call: NA
clone_size: NA
j_call: TRBJ1-1
v_call: TRBV27
cdr3_nt: TGTGCCAGCAGTTCCCATAGGGACACTGAAGCTTTCTTT
cdr3_aa: CASSSHRDTEAFF

d_call: TRBD2
clone_size: NA
j_call: TRBJ2-7
v_call: TRBV7-9
cdr3_nt: TGTGCCAGCAGCTCCCCGGGGGGGGTCTACGAGCAGTACTTC
cdr3_aa: CASSSPGGVYEQYF

d_call: NA
clone_size: once
j_call: TRBJ2-3
v_call: TRBV5-6
cdr3_nt: TGTGCCAGCAGCACGAACAAGCCACGGGACACTGACACAGATACGCAGTATTTT
cdr3_aa: CASSTNKPRDTDTDTQYF

d_call: NA
clone_size: NA
j_call: TRBJ2-3
v_call: TRBV5-1
cdr3_nt: TGCGCCAGCAGCTTGTGGCCTCCGGGATGGGGACACACAGATACGCAGTATTTT
cdr3_aa: CASSLWPPGWGHTDTQYF

d_call: TRBD1
clone_size: once
j_call: TRBJ2-1
v_call: TRBV19
cdr3_nt: TGTGCCAGTACCGTATGGGGACAGGGCAATGAGCAGTTCTTC
cdr3_aa: CASTVWGQGNEQFF

d_call: TRBD1
clone_size: NA
j_call: TRBJ2-7
v_call: TRBV10-3
cdr3_nt: TGTGCCATCAGTGACCCCCCGGGACAGGGTGGGCTCGAGCAGTACTTC
cdr3_aa: CAISDPPGQGGLEQYF

d_call: NA
clone_size: NA
j_call: TRBJ2-7
v_call: TRBV6-5
cdr3_nt: TGTGCCAGCAGTTACTCAGCGGTTTCCGAGCAGTACTTC
cdr3_aa: CASSYSAVSEQYF

d_call: NA
clone_size: NA
j_call: TRBJ2-6
v_call: TRBV13
cdr3_nt: TGTGCCAGCAGCTTAGGGACCCACTCTGGGGCCAACGTCCTGACTTTC
cdr3_aa: CASSLGTHSGANVLTF

d_call: NA
clone_size: many
j_call: TRBJ2-2
v_call: TRBV14
cdr3_nt: TGTGCCAGCAGCCAATGGAGCGGGACCGGGGAGCTGTTTTTT
cdr3_aa: CASSQWSGTGELFF

d_call: TRBD1
clone_size: NA
j_call: TRBJ2-5
v_call: TRBV5-4
cdr3_nt: TGTGCCAGCAGTTTTTGGACAGGACCAGAGACCCAGTACTTC
cdr3_aa: CASSFWTGPETQYF

d_call: NA
clone_size: NA
j_call: TRBJ2-7
v_call: TRBV27
cdr3_nt: TGTGCCAGCAGTTTATCACTAGCCCATTACGAGCAGTACTTC
cdr3_aa: CASSLSLAHYEQYF

d_call: TRBD1
clone_size: once
j_call: TRBJ2-1
v_call: TRBV4-1
cdr3_nt: TGCGCCAGCAGACAAGACAGGGTTTCCTACAATGAGCAGTTCTTC
cdr3_aa: CASRQDRVSYNEQFF

d_call: NA
clone_size: NA
j_call: TRBJ2-1
v_call: TRBV11-2
cdr3_nt: TGTGCCAGCAGCATAGTAGACGGGATCTACAATGAGCAGTTCTTC
cdr3_aa: CASSIVDGIYNEQFF

d_call: NA
clone_size: NA
j_call: TRBJ1-3
v_call: TRBV30
cdr3_nt: TGTGCCTGGAAATACGGCTCCGGAAACACCATATATTTT
cdr3_aa: CAWKYGSGNTIYF

d_call: NA
clone_size: NA
j_call: TRBJ2-7
v_call: TRBV27
cdr3_nt: TGTGCCAGCAGTTTCTTACTTGGCCTCGAGCAGTACTTC
cdr3_aa: CASSFLLGLEQYF

d_call: TRBD1
clone_size: NA
j_call: TRBJ1-2
v_call: TRBV10-2
cdr3_nt: TGCGCCAGCAGTGATTTTATTGGACAGGGCACCCTTGGCTACACCTTC
cdr3_aa: CASSDFIGQGTLGYTF

d_call: TRBD1
clone_size: NA
j_call: TRBJ2-1
v_call: TRBV7-9
cdr3_nt: TGTGCCAGCAGCCCCCGACAGGGGGCCATGGATGAGCAGTTCTTC
cdr3_aa: CASSPRQGAMDEQFF

d_call: NA
clone_size: NA
j_call: TRBJ1-3
v_call: TRBV27
cdr3_nt: TGTGCCAGCAGTCCTCGGAGCTCTGGAAACACCATATATTTT
cdr3_aa: CASSPRSSGNTIYF

d_call: NA
clone_size: NA
j_call: TRBJ2-3
v_call: TRBV11-3
cdr3_nt: TGTGCCAGCAGCTTTGCGGACAGCACAGATACGCAGTATTTT
cdr3_aa: CASSFADSTDTQYF

d_call: NA
clone_size: NA
j_call: TRBJ2-2
v_call: TRBV7-9
cdr3_nt: TGTGCCAGCAGCTTACCGAACACCGGGGAGCTGTTTTTT
cdr3_aa: CASSLPNTGELFF

d_call: NA
clone_size: NA
j_call: TRBJ1-5
v_call: TRBV27
cdr3_nt: TGTGCCAGCAGTTCCTCGGATAGCAATCAGCCCCAGCATTTT
cdr3_aa: CASSSSDSNQPQHF

d_call: NA
clone_size: NA
j_call: TRBJ1-2
v_call: TRBV7-2
cdr3_nt: TGTGCCAGCAGCTCGGGGAGACAGCCGAATTATGGCTACACCTTC
cdr3_aa: CASSSGRQPNYGYTF

d_call: TRBD1
clone_size: NA
j_call: TRBJ1-2
v_call: TRBV7-8
cdr3_nt: TGTGCCAGCAGCCCAGGGGACAGGGACTATGGCTACACCTTC
cdr3_aa: CASSPGDRDYGYTF

d_call: TRBD2
clone_size: NA
j_call: TRBJ2-7
v_call: TRBV2
cdr3_nt: TGTGCCAGCAGCGTTCGGGCTAGCGGGAGGTTGTACGAGCAGTACTTC
cdr3_aa: CASSVRASGRLYEQYF

d_call: TRBD1
clone_size: NA
j_call: TRBJ1-5
v_call: TRBV5-6
cdr3_nt: TGTGCCAGCAGCAAGACAGGGGAGGACAATCAGCCCCAGCATTTT
cdr3_aa: CASSKTGEDNQPQHF

d_call: NA
clone_size: NA
j_call: TRBJ2-7
v_call: TRBV27
cdr3_nt: TGTGCCAGCAGTTTAGGCCGAATCTCCTACGAGCAGTACTTC
cdr3_aa: CASSLGRISYEQYF

d_call: TRBD1
clone_size: NA
j_call: TRBJ2-1
v_call: TRBV4-1
cdr3_nt: TGCGCCAGCAGCCAAGCCCGGGACAGGGTGGGGAATGAGCAGTTCTTC
cdr3_aa: CASSQARDRVGNEQFF

d_call: NA
clone_size: NA
j_call: TRBJ2-7
v_call: TRBV10-2
cdr3_nt: TGCGCCAGCAGTGCCACAGGGAACTACGAGCAGTACTTC
cdr3_aa: CASSATGNYEQYF

d_call: TRBD2
clone_size: once
j_call: TRBJ2-7
v_call: TRBV10-3
cdr3_nt: TGTGCCATCAGTGAACCTAGCGGGGGCTACGAGCAGTACTTC
cdr3_aa: CAISEPSGGYEQYF

d_call: TRBD1
clone_size: NA
j_call: TRBJ2-1
v_call: TRBV19
cdr3_nt: TGTGCCAGTAGTAGCGGACAGGGGATTTACAATGAGCAGTTCTTC
cdr3_aa: CASSSGQGIYNEQFF

d_call: NA
clone_size: few
j_call: TRBJ1-1
v_call: TRBV5-1
cdr3_nt: TGCGCCAGCAGGACCATTGAGGGCACTGAAGCTTTCTTT
cdr3_aa: CASRTIEGTEAFF

d_call: TRBD1
clone_size: NA
j_call: TRBJ1-2
v_call: TRBV9
cdr3_nt: TGTGCCAGCAGCTCAAATAGGGGGACAGGGAACTATGGCTACACCTTC
cdr3_aa: CASSSNRGTGNYGYTF

d_call: NA
clone_size: NA
j_call: TRBJ2-3
v_call: TRBV19
cdr3_nt: TGTGCCACCAAAAACGATAGGGAAACAGATACGCAGTATTTT
cdr3_aa: CATKNDRETDTQYF

d_call: NA
clone_size: NA
j_call: TRBJ1-5
v_call: TRBV7-8
cdr3_nt: TGTGCCAGCAGCTTAACAGGTCGGGGCAATCAGCCCCAGCATTTT
cdr3_aa: CASSLTGRGNQPQHF

d_call: NA
clone_size: NA
j_call: TRBJ2-5
v_call: TRBV9
cdr3_nt: TGTGCCAGCAGCGCAGGTCCCCAAGAGACCCAGTACTTC
cdr3_aa: CASSAGPQETQYF

d_call: TRBD1
clone_size: NA
j_call: TRBJ2-5
v_call: TRBV7-8
cdr3_nt: TGTGCCAGCAGCTTAAGATTCGGGACAGAGCAAGAGACCCAGTACTTC
cdr3_aa: CASSLRFGTEQETQYF

d_call: TRBD2
clone_size: NA
j_call: TRBJ2-1
v_call: TRBV11-2
cdr3_nt: TGTGCCAGCAGTCAAACTAGCGGGGGGAACCTTTACAATGAGCAGTTCTTC
cdr3_aa: CASSQTSGGNLYNEQFF

d_call: TRBD2
clone_size: NA
j_call: TRBJ2-3
v_call: TRBV7-9
cdr3_nt: TGTGCCAGCAGATCCATGGGGACTAGCGGGGGGGCCGACATTTATACGCAGTATTTT
cdr3_aa: CASRSMGTSGGADIYTQYF

d_call: NA
clone_size: NA
j_call: TRBJ2-7
v_call: TRBV7-3
cdr3_nt: TGTGCCAGCAGCTCCCTGGGGGGCGGCGAGCAGTACTTC
cdr3_aa: CASSSLGGGEQYF

d_call: TRBD1
clone_size: NA
j_call: TRBJ1-5
v_call: TRBV6-1
cdr3_nt: TGTGCCAGCAGTGATTCGGGACAGGGGAATCAGCCCCAGCATTTT
cdr3_aa: CASSDSGQGNQPQHF

d_call: NA
clone_size: NA
j_call: TRBJ1-2
v_call: TRBV6-5
cdr3_nt: TGTGCCAGCAGTTACCGGGGGCAGGAAGGCTACACCTTC
cdr3_aa: CASSYRGQEGYTF

d_call: TRBD1
clone_size: NA
j_call: TRBJ1-5
v_call: TRBV27
cdr3_nt: TGTGCCAGCAGTTTATCGCGAGGACAGGGTCAATATAGCAATCAGCCCCAGCATTTT
cdr3_aa: CASSLSRGQGQYSNQPQHF

d_call: TRBD2
clone_size: NA
j_call: TRBJ2-3
v_call: TRBV19
cdr3_nt: TGTGCCAGTAGTACCCCCCCAGCGGGGGAGCCAGATACGCAGTATTTT
cdr3_aa: CASSTPPAGEPDTQYF

d_call: NA
clone_size: NA
j_call: TRBJ1-4
v_call: TRBV5-1
cdr3_nt: TGCGCCAGCAGCTTAAGACAGGACTGGAGTGAGGGACTGTTTTTT
cdr3_aa: CASSLRQDWSEGLFF

d_call: NA
clone_size: NA
j_call: TRBJ2-7
v_call: TRBV13
cdr3_nt: TGTGCCAGCAGCCCTTATAACTACGAGCAGTACTTC
cdr3_aa: CASSPYNYEQYF

d_call: NA
clone_size: NA
j_call: TRBJ1-4
v_call: TRBV7-9
cdr3_nt: TGTGCCAGCAGCTTCGCTGGCGAAAAACTGTTTTTT
cdr3_aa: CASSFAGEKLFF

d_call: NA
clone_size: NA
j_call: TRBJ1-1
v_call: TRBV30
cdr3_nt: TGTGCCTGGAGTGTATGGGGAAGGAACGAAGCTTTCTTT
cdr3_aa: CAWSVWGRNEAFF

d_call: TRBD1
clone_size: NA
j_call: TRBJ2-7
v_call: TRBV9
cdr3_nt: TGTGCCAGCAGCGAGGGACAGGGAAACACCTACGAGCAGTACTTC
cdr3_aa: CASSEGQGNTYEQYF

d_call: NA
clone_size: once
j_call: TRBJ1-6
v_call: TRBV5-4
cdr3_nt: TGTGCCAGCAGCCTCCGGGACTATAATTCACCCCTCCACTTT
cdr3_aa: CASSLRDYNSPLHF